Shown below are 21 T cell receptor beta chains from a single sample sequenced in a study of blood T cells in healthy people across ages. A second PCR, run for about 6 to 11 cycles, used a sample-barcoded 5' primer plus a J-beta primer mix. MiXCR was run by TCRdb on the 5' RACE reads, yielding one entry per CDR3 protein. The sample lists under 1,000,000 distinct CDR3 sequences; 35% to 40% were seen once. The material sequenced was blood. The source of these receptors is a young man in good health.

This clonotype was observed a single time. The chain has TRBV6-5 and TRBJ2-5; D tentatively reads TRBD1 or TRBD2 (5 bases each). The DNA end is more similar to TRBJ2-7, so the J call may be wrong. Germline V lookup: CDR1 MNHEY, CDR2 SVGAGI. The CDR3 spans 18 residues. The CDR3 loop is CASSLESGPSSLGYEQYF. The CDR3 DNA reads TGTGCCAGCAGTTTAGAATCGGGACCTTCTTCCTTGGGGTACGAGCAGTACTTC.

Worth noting for this clonotype: The germline gene is not matched at one end of the junction; a read error may be the cause. The genes are TRBV2 and TRBJ1-5; 8 nucleotides agree with TRBD1. CDR3 length: 14 residues. Germline V CDR1 and CDR2: SNHLY, FYNNEI. CDR3 sequence: CTSSSTGGNQPQHF. In DNA, the CDR3 is TGTACCAGCAGTTCAACAGGGGGAAATCAGCCCCAGCATTTT. Based on the CDR3 plus reference TRBV2 and TRBJ1-5, the full variable domain is EPEVTQTPSHQVTQMGQEVILRCVPISNHLYFYWYRQILGQKVEFLVSFYNNEISEKSEIFDDQFSVERPDGSNFTLKIRSTKLEDSAMYFCTSSSTGGNQPQHFGDGTRLSIL.

This clonotype was counted between two and nine times. The chain joins TRBV24-1 to TRBJ2-1; D is undetermined. Trimming took off 9 bases at V and 4 bases at J, with 9 bases between the two ends. Germline V lookup: CDR1 KGHDR, CDR2 SFDVKD. This CDR3 is 12 amino acids long. CDR3 in DNA: TGTGCCACCGGATCTAAGTACAATGAGCAGTTCTTC. Encoded protein: CATGSKYNEQFF.

Of note for this clonotype: One end of the junction is discordant with germline, which a read error may explain. This chain joins TRBV27 and TRBJ2-3; D remains unclear. Germline CDR1 and CDR2: MNHEY and SMNVEV (reference sequence). The CDR3 covers 13 residues. CDR3: CASSVSWADTQYF. The DNA of the CDR3 is TGTGCCAGCAGTGTATCCTGGGCAGATACGCAGTATTTT.

J is TRBJ2-2 and V is TRBV5-4, with D perhaps matching TRBD1 or TRBD2 (5 bases each). CDR3 length equals 13 residues. V lost 4 bases, J lost 6 bases, and 10 bases lay in between. The germline CDR1 and CDR2 sequences are SGHNT and YYREEE (reference sequence). CDR3 sequence: CASSVQGPGELFF. The CDR3 DNA reads as TGTGCCAGCAGCGTCCAGGGACCCGGGGAGCTGTTTTTT.

This clonotype occurred a few times. The chain carries TRBV28 and TRBJ1-2; D not resolved. The germline V gene encodes CDR1 MDHEN and CDR2 SYDVKM. CDR3 length: 13 amino acids. Between the trimmed V and J ends, which lost 8 bases and 0 bases, there was a span of 10 bases. As DNA, the CDR3 is TGTGCCAGCCGCCTGGCAGCTAACTATGGCTACACCTTC. Residues: CASRLAANYGYTF.

This clonotype was picked up a small number of times. The chain joins TRBV7-9 to TRBJ2-3; weak D call: TRBD1 (7 bases). The CDR3 runs 16 residues. V was clipped by 5 bases and J by 7 bases, with 22 bases between them. CDR1 SEHNR and CDR2 FQNEAQ come from the germline V gene (reference sequence). The CDR3 is CASSLRRGAAAYTQYF. The DNA of the CDR3 is TGTGCCAGCAGCCTCCGCAGGGGGGCTGCAGCGTATACGCAGTATTTT.

The rearrangement joins TRBV6-1 to TRBJ2-3; possible D gene TRBD1, 6 bases. CDR3 length: 14 residues. Per germline, CDR1 MNHNS and CDR2 SASEGT. Deletions cut 4 bases from V and 4 bases from J, with 12 bases between. The CDR3 sequence is CASSALEGADTQYF. As DNA, the CDR3 is TGTGCCAGCAGTGCCTTAGAGGGGGCAGATACGCAGTATTTT.

The rearrangement joins TRBV7-2 to TRBJ2-1, with D hard to call. The last part of the DNA fits TRBJ2-7 better; the J call may be wrong. The CDR3 loop spans 15 amino acids. The germline CDR1 and CDR2 sequences are SGHTA and FQGNSA. CDR3 sequence: CASSSSGSRANEQYF. CDR3 coding DNA: TGTGCCAGCAGCTCATCCGGGTCAAGAGCCAATGAGCAGTACTTC.

This clonotype was recorded many times. This chain uses TRBV6-1 with TRBJ2-7, with a tentative D call TRBD1 (6 bases). Trimming took off 8 bases at V and 1 base at J, with 15 bases between the two ends. The CDR3 loop spans 14 amino acids. CDR1 is MNHNS and CDR2 is SASEGT in the germline V gene. Written as DNA, the CDR3 is TGTGCCAGCCTTCTACAGGGCTCATCCTACGAGCAGTACTTC. Its protein is CASLLQGSSYEQYF.

This clonotype was counted ten times or more. The chain uses TRBV12-3 or TRBV12-4 and TRBJ2-3, with no clear D. V gave up 3 bases and J gave up 3 bases, with 10 bases separating them. This CDR3 contains 14 residues. The CDR3 coding sequence is TGTGCCAGCAGTTTTATAAAACAGACAGATACGCAGTATTTT. Translated: CASSFIKQTDTQYF.

This clonotype was picked up a small number of times. The gene calls are TRBV14 and TRBJ2-4; TRBD2 might be the D (7 bases). Trimming cost V 0 bases and J 8 bases, with 17 bases left between them. The CDR3 totals 16 residues. Germline V gene data show CDR1 as SGHDN and CDR2 as FVKESK. This chain's CDR3 is CASSQDRRGGADIQYF. The CDR3 nucleotides read TGTGCCAGCAGCCAAGATAGACGAGGGGGGGCCGACATTCAGTACTTC.

This clonotype occurred a few times. CDR3 bases: TGCGCCAGCAGCTTCCGGGACAGAGGTTCCAATGAGCAGTTCTTC. It translates to CASSFRDRGSNEQFF. This chain uses TRBV5-1 with TRBJ2-1, with 7 bases matching TRBD1. From germline, CDR1 is SGHRS and CDR2 YFSETQ. There are 15 residues in the CDR3. V gave up 2 bases and J gave up 6 bases; unmatched junction bases: 8. The full variable domain, completed using reference TRBV5-1 and TRBJ2-1, is KAGVTQTPRYLIKTRGQQVTLSCSPISGHRSVSWYQQTPGQGLQFLFEYFSETQRNKGNFPGRFSGRQFSNSRSEMNVSTLELGDSALYLCASSFRDRGSNEQFFGPGTRLTVL.

The V and J genes are TRBV10-3 and TRBJ2-7, with D possibly matching TRBD1 (6 bases). The CDR3 length is 14 residues. Trimming cost V 8 bases and J 5 bases, with 19 bases left between them. Germline CDR1 and CDR2: ENHRY and SYGVKD. CDR3 coding DNA: TGTGCCATCCTTGTACAGGGAAAAGGCCACGAGCAGTACTTC. Encoded protein: CAILVQGKGHEQYF.

The CDR3: CASSHSLSGGAGDTQYF. CDR3 sequence (DNA): TGCGCCAGCAGCCACAGCCTTAGCGGGGGGGCCGGAGATACGCAGTATTTT. The chain joins TRBV4-3 to TRBJ2-3, with 11 nucleotides matching TRBD2. This CDR3 has 17 residues. Germline CDR1 reads LGHNA; CDR2 reads YSLEER. The V and J ends lost 3 bases and 5 bases, in that order; junction bases with no gene match: 10.

This clonotype was recorded at least ten times. One base away lies a much larger clone, so this may be a sequencing read error. The V call is TRBV27, the J call TRBJ2-7; 9 nucleotides match TRBD1. The CDR3 covers 14 residues. Germline values: CDR1 MNHEY, CDR2 SMNVEV (reference sequence). Trimming cost V 5 bases and J 3 bases; bases outside gene matches: 5. The CDR3 bases are TGTGCCAGCAGTGTACAGGGGGCTAACTACGAGCAGTACTTC. The encoded protein is CASSVQGANYEQYF.

A few counts support this clonotype. This chain uses TRBV29-1 with TRBJ2-3, with unresolved D. The CDR3 covers 13 residues. The germline V and J ends were trimmed by 6 bases and 5 bases, with 15 bases remaining between them. The germline V gene has CDR1 SQVTM and CDR2 ANQGSEA. CDR3: CSVARLGGDTQYF. Here the CDR3 DNA reads TGCAGCGTAGCCCGACTCGGCGGAGATACGCAGTATTTT.

This clonotype was seen just once. J is TRBJ2-5 and V is TRBV18; TRBD2 might be the D (6 bases). The better agreement between TRBJ2-1 and the DNA end casts doubt on the J call. The CDR3 is 13 residues long. Germline-derived CDR1 and CDR2 are KGHSH and LQKENI. The CDR3 spells CASSLTNRETQFF. As DNA, the CDR3 is TGTGCCAGCTCCCTAACTAACCGGGAGACCCAGTTCTTC.

The chain employs TRBV7-3 and TRBJ1-1; TRBD1 aligns across 7 bases. CDR1 SGHTA and CDR2 FQGTGA come from the germline V gene. This CDR3 region has 16 residues. J was trimmed by 1 base and V by 7 bases; bases with no gene match: 12. In DNA form, the CDR3 reads TGTGCCAGCAACCCCGGGACAGCGGACTCGAACACTGAAGCTTTCTTT. Translated: CASNPGTADSNTEAFF. Full variable domain (rest looked up from reference TRBV7-3 and TRBJ1-1): GAGVSQTPSNKVTEKGKYVELRCDPISGHTALYWYRQSLGQGPEFLIYFQGTGAADDSGLPNDRFFAVRPEGSVSTLKIQRTERGDSAVYLCASNPGTADSNTEAFFGQGTRLTVV.

The chain combines TRBV10-3 with TRBJ2-3, with TRBD2 identical over 9 bases. Per the germline V gene, CDR1 is ENHRY and CDR2 is SYGVKD. The junction had 3 bases not matched to a gene; V was cut back by 5 bases and J by 0 bases. The CDR3 contains 15 residues. The CDR3 sequence is CAISRSGGSTDTQYF. CDR3 DNA sequence: TGTGCCATCAGTCGAAGCGGGGGGAGCACAGATACGCAGTATTTT.

This clonotype was picked up a small number of times. The rearrangement links TRBV3-1 to TRBJ1-1; D remains ambiguous. This CDR3 has 15 residues. Germline lookup yields CDR1 LGHDT and CDR2 YNNKEL (reference sequence). Deletions cut 1 base from V and 5 bases from J, with 14 bases between. This CDR3 is CASSQGPPGRTEAFF. CDR3 sequence (DNA): TGTGCCAGCAGCCAAGGCCCACCCGGGAGGACTGAAGCTTTCTTT. The variable domain in full, completed from reference TRBV3-1 and TRBJ1-1, reads DTAVSQTPKYLVTQMGNDKSIKCEQNLGHDTMYWYKQDSKKFLKIMFSYNNKELIINETVPNRFSPKSPDKAHLNLHINSLELGDSAVYFCASSQGPPGRTEAFFGQGTRLTVV.